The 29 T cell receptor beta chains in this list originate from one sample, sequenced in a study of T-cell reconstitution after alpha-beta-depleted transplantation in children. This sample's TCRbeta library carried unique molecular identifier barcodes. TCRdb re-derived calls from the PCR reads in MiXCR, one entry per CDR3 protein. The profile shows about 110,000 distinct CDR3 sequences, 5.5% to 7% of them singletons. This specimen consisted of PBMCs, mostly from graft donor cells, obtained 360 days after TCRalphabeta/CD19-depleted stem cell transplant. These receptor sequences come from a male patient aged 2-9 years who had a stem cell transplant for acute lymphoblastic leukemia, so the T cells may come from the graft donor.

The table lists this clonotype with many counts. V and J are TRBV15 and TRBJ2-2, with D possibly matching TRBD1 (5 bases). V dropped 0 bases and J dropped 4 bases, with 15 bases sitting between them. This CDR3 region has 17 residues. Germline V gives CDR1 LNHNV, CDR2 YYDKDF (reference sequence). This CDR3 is CATSRDRQGLGTGELFF. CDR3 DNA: TGTGCCACCAGCAGAGATAGGCAGGGATTAGGCACCGGGGAGCTGTTTTTT. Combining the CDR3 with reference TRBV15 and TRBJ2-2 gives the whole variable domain DAMVIQNPRYQVTQFGKPVTLSCSQTLNHNVMYWYQQKSSQAPKLLFHYYDKDFNNEADTPDNFQSRRPNTSFCFLDIRSPGLGDTAMYLCATSRDRQGLGTGELFFGEGSRLTVL.

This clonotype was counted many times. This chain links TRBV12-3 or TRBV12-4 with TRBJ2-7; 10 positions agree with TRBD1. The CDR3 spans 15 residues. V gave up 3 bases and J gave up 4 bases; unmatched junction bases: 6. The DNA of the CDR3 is TGTGCCAGCAGTTTCGGGGGGACAGGGGTATACGAGCAGTACTTC. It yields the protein CASSFGGTGVYEQYF.

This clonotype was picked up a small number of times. Here the CDR3 reads CASSEPGLASEQYF. The DNA for the CDR3 is TGTGCCAGCAGCGAACCGGGACTAGCGAGCGAGCAGTACTTC. The chain recombines TRBV7-9 with TRBJ2-7; 10 positions agree with TRBD2. The V segment lost 5 bases and the J segment 6 bases; nucleotides outside the gene matches: 7. CDR1 SEHNR and CDR2 FQNEAQ come from the germline V gene (reference sequence). The CDR3 is 14 residues long. The variable domain in full, completed from reference TRBV7-9 and TRBJ2-7, reads DTGVSQNPRHKITKRGQNVTFRCDPISEHNRLYWYRQTLGQGPEFLTYFQNEAQLEKSRLLSDRFSAERPKGSFSTLEIQRTEQGDSAMYLCASSEPGLASEQYFGPGTRLTVT.

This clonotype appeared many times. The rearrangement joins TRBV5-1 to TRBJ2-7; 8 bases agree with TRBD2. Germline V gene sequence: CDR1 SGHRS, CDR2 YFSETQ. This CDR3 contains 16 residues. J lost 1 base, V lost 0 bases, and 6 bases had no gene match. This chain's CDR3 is CASSLAGGRRSYEQYF. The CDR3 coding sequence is TGCGCCAGCAGCTTGGCCGGCGGGAGGCGTTCCTACGAGCAGTACTTC. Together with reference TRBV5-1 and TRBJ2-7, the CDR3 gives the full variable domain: KAGVTQTPRYLIKTRGQQVTLSCSPISGHRSVSWYQQTPGQGLQFLFEYFSETQRNKGNFPGRFSGRQFSNSRSEMNVSTLELGDSALYLCASSLAGGRRSYEQYFGPGTRLTVT.

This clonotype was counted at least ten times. CDR3 DNA sequence: TGTGCCACCAGTGATTTGGGGCCGGAGGGAGAGACCCAGTACTTC. Translating gives CATSDLGPEGETQYF. J is TRBJ2-5 and V is TRBV24-1; TRBD2 might be the D (6 bases). CDR3 size: 15 residues. The germline V and J ends were trimmed by 0 bases and 4 bases, with 11 bases remaining between them. Germline-derived CDR1 and CDR2 are KGHDR and SFDVKD.

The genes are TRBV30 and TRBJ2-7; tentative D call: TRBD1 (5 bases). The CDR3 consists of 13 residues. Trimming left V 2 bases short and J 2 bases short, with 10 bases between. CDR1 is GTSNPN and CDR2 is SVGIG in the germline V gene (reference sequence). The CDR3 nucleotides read TGTGCCTGGAGTAAGGGGCGGACCTACGAGCAGTACTTC. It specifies CAWSKGRTYEQYF.

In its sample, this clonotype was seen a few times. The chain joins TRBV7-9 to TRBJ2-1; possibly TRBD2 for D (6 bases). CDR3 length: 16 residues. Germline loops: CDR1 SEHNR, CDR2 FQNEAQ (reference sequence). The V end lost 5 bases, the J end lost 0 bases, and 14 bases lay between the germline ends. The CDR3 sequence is CASSTPGLASYNEQFF. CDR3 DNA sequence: TGTGCCAGCAGCACTCCGGGACTGGCCTCCTACAATGAGCAGTTCTTC.

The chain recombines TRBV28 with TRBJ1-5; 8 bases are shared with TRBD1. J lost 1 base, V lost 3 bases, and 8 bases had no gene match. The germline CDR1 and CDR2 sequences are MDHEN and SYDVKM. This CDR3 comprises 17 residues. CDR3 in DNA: TGTGCCAGCAGTTTTCCCTGGACAGGGCTGAGCAATCAGCCCCAGCATTTT. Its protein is CASSFPWTGLSNQPQHF.

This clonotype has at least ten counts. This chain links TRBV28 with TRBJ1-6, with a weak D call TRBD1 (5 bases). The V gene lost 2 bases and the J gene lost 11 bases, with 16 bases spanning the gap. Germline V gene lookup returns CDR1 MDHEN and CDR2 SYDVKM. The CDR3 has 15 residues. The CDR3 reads CASSLGARVIAPLHF. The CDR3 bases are TGTGCCAGCAGTTTAGGGGCGCGTGTGATAGCACCCCTCCACTTT.

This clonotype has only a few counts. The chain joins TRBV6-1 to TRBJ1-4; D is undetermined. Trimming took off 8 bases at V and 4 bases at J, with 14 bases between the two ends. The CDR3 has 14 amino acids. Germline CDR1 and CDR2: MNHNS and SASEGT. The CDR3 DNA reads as TGTGCCAGCGGGTATAGGGCCCGTAATGAAAAACTGTTTTTT. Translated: CASGYRARNEKLFF.

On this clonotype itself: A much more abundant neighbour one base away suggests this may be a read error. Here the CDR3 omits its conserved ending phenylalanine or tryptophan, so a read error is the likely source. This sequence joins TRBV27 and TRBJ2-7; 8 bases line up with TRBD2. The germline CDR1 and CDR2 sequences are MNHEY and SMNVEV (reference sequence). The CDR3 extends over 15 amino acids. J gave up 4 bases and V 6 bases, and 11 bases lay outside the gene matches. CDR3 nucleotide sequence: TGTGCCAGCAGGAGCGGGAGTGGTTCTAGATACGAGCAGTACTCC. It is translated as CASRSGSGSRYEQYS.

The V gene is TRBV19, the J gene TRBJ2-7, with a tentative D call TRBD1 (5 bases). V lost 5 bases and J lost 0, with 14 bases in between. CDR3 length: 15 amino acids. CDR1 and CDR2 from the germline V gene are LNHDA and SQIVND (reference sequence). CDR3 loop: CASSPTRVGSYEQYF. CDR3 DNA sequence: TGTGCCAGTAGTCCAACCAGGGTTGGCTCCTACGAGCAGTACTTC. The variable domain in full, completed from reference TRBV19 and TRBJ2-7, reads DGGITQSPKYLFRKEGQNVTLSCEQNLNHDAMYWYRQDPGQGLRLIYYSQIVNDFQKGDIAEGYSVSREKKESFPLTVTSAQKNPTAFYLCASSPTRVGSYEQYFGPGTRLTVT.

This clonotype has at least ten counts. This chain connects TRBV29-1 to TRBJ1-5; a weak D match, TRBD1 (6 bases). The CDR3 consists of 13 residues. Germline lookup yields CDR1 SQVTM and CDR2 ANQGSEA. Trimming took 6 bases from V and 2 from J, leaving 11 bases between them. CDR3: CSVEGEGNQPQHF. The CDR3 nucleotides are TGCAGCGTCGAGGGGGAGGGCAATCAGCCCCAGCATTTT.

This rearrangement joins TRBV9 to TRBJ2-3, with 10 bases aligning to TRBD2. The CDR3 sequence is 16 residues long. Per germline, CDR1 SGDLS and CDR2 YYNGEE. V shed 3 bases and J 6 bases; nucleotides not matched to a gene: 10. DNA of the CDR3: TGTGCCAGCAGCGCGTGGACTAGCGGCCCGGGGGATACGCAGTATTTT. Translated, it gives CASSAWTSGPGDTQYF.

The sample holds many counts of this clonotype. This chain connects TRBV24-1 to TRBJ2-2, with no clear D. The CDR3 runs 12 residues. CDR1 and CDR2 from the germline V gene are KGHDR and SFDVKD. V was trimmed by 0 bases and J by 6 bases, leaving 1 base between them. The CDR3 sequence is CATSDLPGELFF. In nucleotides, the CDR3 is TGTGCCACCAGTGATTTGCCCGGGGAGCTGTTTTTT.

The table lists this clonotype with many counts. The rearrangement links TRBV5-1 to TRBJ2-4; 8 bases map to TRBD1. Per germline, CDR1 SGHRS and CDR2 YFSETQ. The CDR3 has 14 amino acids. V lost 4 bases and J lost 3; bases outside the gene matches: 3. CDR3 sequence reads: CASSLDRGKNIQYF. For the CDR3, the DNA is TGCGCCAGCAGCCTAGACAGGGGCAAAAACATTCAGTACTTC.

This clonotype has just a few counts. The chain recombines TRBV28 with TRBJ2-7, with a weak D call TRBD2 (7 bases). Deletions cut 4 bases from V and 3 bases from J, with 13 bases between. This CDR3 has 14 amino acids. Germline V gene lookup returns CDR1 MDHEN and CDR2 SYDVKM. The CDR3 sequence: CASSWGASGYEQYF. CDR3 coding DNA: TGTGCCAGCAGTTGGGGGGCTAGCGGCTACGAGCAGTACTTC.

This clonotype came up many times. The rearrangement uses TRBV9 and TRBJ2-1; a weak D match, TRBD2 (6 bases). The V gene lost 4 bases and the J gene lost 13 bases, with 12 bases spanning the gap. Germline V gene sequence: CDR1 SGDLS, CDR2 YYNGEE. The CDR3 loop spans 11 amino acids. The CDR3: CASSSSGTQFF. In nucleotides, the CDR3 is TGTGCCAGCAGCTCATCCGGGACTCAGTTCTTC.

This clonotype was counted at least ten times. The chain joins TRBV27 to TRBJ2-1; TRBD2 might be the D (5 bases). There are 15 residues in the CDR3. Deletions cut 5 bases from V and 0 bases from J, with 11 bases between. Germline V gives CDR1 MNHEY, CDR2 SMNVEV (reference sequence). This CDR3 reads CASSLSGSSYNEQFF. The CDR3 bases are TGTGCCAGCAGTCTCAGCGGTAGCTCCTACAATGAGCAGTTCTTC.

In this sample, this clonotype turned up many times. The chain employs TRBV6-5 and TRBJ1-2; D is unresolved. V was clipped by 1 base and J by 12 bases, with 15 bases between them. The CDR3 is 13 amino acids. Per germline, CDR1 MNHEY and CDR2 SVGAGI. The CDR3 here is CASSYYSGALNTF. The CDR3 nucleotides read TGTGCCAGCAGTTACTATAGCGGCGCATTAAACACCTTC.

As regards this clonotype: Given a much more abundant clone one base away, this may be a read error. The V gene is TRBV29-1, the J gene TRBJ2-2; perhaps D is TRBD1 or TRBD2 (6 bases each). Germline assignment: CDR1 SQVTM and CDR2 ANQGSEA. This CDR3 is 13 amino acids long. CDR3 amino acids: CSVDGGRTGELLF. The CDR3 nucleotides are TGCAGCGTTGATGGGGGGCGCACCGGGGAGCTGCTTTTT.

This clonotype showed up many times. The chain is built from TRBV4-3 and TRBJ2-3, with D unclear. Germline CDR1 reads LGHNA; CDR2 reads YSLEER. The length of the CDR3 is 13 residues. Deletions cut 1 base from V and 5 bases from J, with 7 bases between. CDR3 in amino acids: CASSQVLRDTQYF. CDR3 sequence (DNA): TGCGCCAGCAGCCAAGTCTTGAGAGATACGCAGTATTTT.

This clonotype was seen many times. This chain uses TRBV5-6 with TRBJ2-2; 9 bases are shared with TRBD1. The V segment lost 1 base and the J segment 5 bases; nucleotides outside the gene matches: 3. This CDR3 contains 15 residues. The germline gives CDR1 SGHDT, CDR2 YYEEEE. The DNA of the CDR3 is TGTGCCAGCAGCTTGAGGGACAGGGCAACCGGGGAGCTGTTTTTT. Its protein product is CASSLRDRATGELFF. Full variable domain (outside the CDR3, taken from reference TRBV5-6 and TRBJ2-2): DAGVTQSPTHLIKTRGQQVTLRCSPKSGHDTVSWYQQALGQGPQFIFQYYEEEERQRGNFPDRFSGHQFPNYSSELNVNALLLGDSALYLCASSLRDRATGELFFGEGSRLTVL.

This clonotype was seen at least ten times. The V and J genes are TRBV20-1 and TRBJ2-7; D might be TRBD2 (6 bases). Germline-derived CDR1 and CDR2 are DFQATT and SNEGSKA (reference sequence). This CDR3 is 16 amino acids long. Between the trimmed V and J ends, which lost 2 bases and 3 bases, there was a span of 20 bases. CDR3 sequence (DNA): TGCAGTGCTAGACTTATGAGAGGGCTGGGGGGCTACGAGCAGTACTTC. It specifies CSARLMRGLGGYEQYF.

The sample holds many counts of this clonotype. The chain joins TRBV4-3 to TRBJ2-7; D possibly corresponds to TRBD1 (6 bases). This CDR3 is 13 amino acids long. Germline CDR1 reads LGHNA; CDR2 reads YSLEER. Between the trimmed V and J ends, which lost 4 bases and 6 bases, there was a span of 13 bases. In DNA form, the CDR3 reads TGCGCCAGCAGCCCTGCACAGGGAGCCGAGCAGTACTTC. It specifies CASSPAQGAEQYF.

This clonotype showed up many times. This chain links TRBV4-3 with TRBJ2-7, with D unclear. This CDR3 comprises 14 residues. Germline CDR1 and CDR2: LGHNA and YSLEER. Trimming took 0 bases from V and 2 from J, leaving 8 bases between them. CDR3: CASSQDLVAYEQYF. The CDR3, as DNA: TGCGCCAGCAGCCAAGATCTAGTAGCCTACGAGCAGTACTTC.

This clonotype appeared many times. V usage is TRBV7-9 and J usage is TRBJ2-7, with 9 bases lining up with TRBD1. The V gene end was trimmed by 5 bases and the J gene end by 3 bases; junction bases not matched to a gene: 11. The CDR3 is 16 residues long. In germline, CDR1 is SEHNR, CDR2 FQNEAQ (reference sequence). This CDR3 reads CASSRSQGASDYEQYF. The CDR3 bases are TGTGCCAGCAGCCGTTCACAGGGGGCCTCGGACTACGAGCAGTACTTC.

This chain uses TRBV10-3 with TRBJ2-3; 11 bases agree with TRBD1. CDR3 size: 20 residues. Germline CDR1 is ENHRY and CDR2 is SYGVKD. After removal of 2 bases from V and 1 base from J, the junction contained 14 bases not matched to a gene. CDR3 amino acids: CAISEIPGQGVRDGTDTQYF. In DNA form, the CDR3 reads TGTGCCATCAGTGAGATCCCGGGACAGGGGGTAAGGGATGGCACAGATACGCAGTATTTT.

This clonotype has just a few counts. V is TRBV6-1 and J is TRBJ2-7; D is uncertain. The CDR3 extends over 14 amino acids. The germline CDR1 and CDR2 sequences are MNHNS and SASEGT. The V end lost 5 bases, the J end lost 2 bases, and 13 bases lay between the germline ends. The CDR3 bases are TGTGCCAGCAGTCCCTCCAGAGCGACCTACGAGCAGTACTTC. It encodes CASSPSRATYEQYF.